The subject of this entry is one T cell receptor beta chain. This entry belongs to a study of blood T cells in healthy people across ages. With a J-beta primer mix and a sample-barcoded 5' primer, a second PCR ran about 7 to 11 cycles. Using its own MiXCR run on the 5' RACE reads, TCRdb lists one record per CDR3 protein. The sample yields more than 750,000 distinct CDR3 sequences, 25% to 30% seen once. V lost 2 bases and J lost 3, with 16 bases in between. Germline V gives CDR1 GTSNPN, CDR2 SVGIG (reference sequence). The CDR3 extends over 15 amino acids. These sequences were also reported in another study, on T cells of mothers and their children.

The sample taken for sequencing was blood. The V and J genes are TRBV30 and TRBJ1-2; D perhaps matches TRBD1 (6 bases). This receptor was obtained from a woman aged 40 to 50 in good health. The CDR3 loop is CAWSLGQPSYYGYTF. Written as DNA, the CDR3 is TGTGCCTGGAGTCTCGGACAGCCCTCCTACTATGGCTACACCTTC.